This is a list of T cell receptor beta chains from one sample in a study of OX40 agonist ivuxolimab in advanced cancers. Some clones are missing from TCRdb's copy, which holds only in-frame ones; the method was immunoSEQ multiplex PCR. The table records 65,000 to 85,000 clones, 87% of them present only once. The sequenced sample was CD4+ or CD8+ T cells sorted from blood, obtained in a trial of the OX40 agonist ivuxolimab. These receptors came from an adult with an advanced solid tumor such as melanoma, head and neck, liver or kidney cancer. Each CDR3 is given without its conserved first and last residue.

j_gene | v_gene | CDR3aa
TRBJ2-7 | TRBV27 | ASSLSGDYEQY
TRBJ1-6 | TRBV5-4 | ASSLGRGRLNSPLH
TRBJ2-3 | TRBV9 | ASSVAAGIADTQY
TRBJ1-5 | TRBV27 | ASSLHREAQPQH
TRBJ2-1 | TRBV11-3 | ASSLDQASYEQF
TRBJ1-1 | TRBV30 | AWSVRLNGMNTEAF
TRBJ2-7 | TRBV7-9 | ASRLIRGQGGSEQY
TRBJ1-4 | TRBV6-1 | ASSSWTGGDEKLF
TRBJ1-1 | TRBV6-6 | ASSYGGTEAF
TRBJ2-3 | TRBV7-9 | ASSLAGTDSGTQY
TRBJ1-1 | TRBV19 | ASSIDSRLNTEAF
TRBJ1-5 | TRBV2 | ASSEGQEAQPQH
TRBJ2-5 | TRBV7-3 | ASSLMGIRQGETQY
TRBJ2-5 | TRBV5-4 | ASSQGLGGGGETQY